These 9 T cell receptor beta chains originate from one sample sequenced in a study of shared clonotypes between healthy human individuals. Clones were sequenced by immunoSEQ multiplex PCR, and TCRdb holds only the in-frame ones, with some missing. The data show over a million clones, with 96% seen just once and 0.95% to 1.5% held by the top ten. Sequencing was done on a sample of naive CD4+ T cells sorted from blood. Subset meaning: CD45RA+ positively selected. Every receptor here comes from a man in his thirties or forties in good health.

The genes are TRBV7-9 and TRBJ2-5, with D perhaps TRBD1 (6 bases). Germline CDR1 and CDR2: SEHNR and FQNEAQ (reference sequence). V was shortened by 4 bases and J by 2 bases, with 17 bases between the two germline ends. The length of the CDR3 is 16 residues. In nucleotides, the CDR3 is TGTGCCAGCAGCTCACCCGTCCGGACAGCACAAGAGACCCAGTACTTC. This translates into CASSSPVRTAQETQYF.

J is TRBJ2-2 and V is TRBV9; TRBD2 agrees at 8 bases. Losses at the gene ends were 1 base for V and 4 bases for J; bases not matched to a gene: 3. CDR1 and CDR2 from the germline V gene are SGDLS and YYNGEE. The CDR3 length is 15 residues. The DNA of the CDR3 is TGTGCCAGCAGCGTAAGCGGGAGAGGCACCGGGGAGCTGTTTTTT. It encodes CASSVSGRGTGELFF. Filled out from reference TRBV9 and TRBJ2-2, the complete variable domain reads DSGVTQTPKHLITATGQRVTLRCSPRSGDLSVYWYQQSLDQGLQFLIQYYNGEERAKGNILERFSAQQFPDLHSELNLSSLELGDSALYFCASSVSGRGTGELFFGEGSRLTVL.

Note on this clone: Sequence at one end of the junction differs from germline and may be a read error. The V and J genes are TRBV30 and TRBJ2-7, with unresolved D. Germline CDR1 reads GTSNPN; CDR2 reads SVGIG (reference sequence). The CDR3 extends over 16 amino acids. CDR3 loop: CAWAAGGFGPPYELYF. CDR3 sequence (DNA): TGTGCCTGGGCGGCTGGTGGGTTCGGTCCCCCCTACGAGCTGTACTTC.

This chain's CDR3 is CASSLKRGAIGANVLTF. The CDR3 region has the DNA TGTGCCAGCAGCTTGAAGAGGGGGGCTATCGGGGCCAACGTCCTGACTTTC. The chain recombines TRBV5-6 with TRBJ2-6, with D perhaps given as TRBD1 or TRBD2 (6 bases each). The ends were cut back, 1 base at V and 4 bases at J, with 15 bases in the middle. Per germline, CDR1 SGHDT and CDR2 YYEEEE. The CDR3 covers 17 residues.

In nucleotides, the CDR3 is TGTGCCATCAGTGGTGCTAGCGGGAGGGCCTTGGCCACAGATACGCAGTATTTT. It translates to CAISGASGRALATDTQYF. The chain has TRBV10-3 and TRBJ2-3, with TRBD2 identical over 12 bases. The CDR3 runs 18 residues. Germline V lookup: CDR1 ENHRY, CDR2 SYGVKD. The J segment lost 2 bases and the V segment lost 4 bases, leaving 10 bases of the junction unmatched.

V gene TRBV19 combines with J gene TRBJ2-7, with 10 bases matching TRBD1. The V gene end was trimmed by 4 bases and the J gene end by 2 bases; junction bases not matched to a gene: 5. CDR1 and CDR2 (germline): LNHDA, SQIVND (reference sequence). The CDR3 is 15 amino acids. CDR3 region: CASSTRDRGTYEQYF. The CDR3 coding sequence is TGTGCCAGTAGTACCCGGGACAGGGGAACCTACGAGCAGTACTTC.

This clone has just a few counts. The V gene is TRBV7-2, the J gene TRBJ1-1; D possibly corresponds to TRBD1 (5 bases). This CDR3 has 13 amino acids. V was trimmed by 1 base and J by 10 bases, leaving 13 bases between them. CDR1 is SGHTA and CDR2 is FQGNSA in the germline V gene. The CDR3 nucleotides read TGTGCCAGCAGCTTAGTTCCGGACACTCTAGCTTTCTTT. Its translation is CASSLVPDTLAFF.

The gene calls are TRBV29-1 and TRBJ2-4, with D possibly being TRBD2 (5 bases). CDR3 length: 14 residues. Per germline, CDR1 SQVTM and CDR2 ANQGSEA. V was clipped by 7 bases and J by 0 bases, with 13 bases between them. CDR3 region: CSARTRGAKNIQYF. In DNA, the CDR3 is TGCAGCGCACGGACCCGGGGAGCCAAAAACATTCAGTACTTC.

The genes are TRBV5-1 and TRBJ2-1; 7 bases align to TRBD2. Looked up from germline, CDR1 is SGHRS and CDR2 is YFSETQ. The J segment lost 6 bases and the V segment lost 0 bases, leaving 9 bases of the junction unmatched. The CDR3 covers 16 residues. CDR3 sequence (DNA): TGCGCCAGCAGCTTGGAAGGCGGGAGCTACTCCAATGAGCAGTTCTTC. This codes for CASSLEGGSYSNEQFF.